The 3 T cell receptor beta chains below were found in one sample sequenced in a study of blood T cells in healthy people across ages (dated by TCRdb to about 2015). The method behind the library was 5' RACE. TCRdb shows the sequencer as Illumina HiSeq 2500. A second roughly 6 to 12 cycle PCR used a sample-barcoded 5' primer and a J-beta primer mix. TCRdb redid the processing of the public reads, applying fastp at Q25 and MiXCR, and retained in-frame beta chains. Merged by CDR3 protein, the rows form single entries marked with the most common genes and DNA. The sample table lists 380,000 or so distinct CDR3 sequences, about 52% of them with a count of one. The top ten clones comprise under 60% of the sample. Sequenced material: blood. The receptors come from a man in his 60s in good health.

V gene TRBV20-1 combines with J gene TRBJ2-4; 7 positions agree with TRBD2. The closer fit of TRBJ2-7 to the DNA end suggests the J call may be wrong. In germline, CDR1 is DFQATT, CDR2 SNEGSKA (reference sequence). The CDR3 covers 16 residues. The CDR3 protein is CSASAPGGRGEYEQYF. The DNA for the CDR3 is TGCAGTGCTAGTGCCCCGGGGGGAAGAGGGGAGTACGAGCAGTACTTC.

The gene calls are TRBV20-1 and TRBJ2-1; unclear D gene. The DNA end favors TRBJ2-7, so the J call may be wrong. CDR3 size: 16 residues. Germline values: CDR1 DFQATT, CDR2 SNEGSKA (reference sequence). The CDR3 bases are TGCAGTGCTAGCACCTGGGGTGGCCCAGCCGTACACGAGCAGTACTTC. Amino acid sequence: CSASTWGGPAVHEQYF.

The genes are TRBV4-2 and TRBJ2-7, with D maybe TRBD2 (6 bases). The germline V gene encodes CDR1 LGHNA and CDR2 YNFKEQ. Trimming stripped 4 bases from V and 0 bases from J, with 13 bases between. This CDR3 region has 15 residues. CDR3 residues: CASSRGGGVSYEQYF. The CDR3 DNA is TGTGCCAGCAGCCGAGGAGGCGGGGTCTCCTACGAGCAGTACTTC.